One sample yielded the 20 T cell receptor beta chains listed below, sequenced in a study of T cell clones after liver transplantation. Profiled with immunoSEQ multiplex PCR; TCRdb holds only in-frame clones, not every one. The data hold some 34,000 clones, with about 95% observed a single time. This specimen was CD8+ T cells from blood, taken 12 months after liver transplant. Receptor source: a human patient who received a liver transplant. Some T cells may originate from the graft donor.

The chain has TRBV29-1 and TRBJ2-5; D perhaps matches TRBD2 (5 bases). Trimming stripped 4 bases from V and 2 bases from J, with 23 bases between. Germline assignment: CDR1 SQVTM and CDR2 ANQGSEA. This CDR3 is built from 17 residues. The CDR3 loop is CSVVNLWSGIEQETQYF. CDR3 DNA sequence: TGCAGCGTTGTGAATTTGTGGAGCGGAATAGAACAAGAGACCCAGTACTTC.

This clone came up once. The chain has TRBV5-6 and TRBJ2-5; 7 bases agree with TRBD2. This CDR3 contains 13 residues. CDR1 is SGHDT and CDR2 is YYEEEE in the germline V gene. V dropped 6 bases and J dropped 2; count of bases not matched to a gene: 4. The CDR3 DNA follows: TGTGCCAGCACCCTTAGCGGGCAAGAGACCCAGTACTTC. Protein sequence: CASTLSGQETQYF. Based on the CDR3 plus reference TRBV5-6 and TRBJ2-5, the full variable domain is DAGVTQSPTHLIKTRGQQVTLRCSPKSGHDTVSWYQQALGQGPQFIFQYYEEEERQRGNFPDRFSGHQFPNYSSELNVNALLLGDSALYLCASTLSGQETQYFGPGTRLLVL.

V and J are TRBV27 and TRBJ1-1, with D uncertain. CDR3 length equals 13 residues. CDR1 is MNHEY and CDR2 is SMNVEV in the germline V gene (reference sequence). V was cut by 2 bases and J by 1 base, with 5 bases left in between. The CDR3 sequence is CASSLVPNTEAFF. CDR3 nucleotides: TGTGCCAGCAGTTTAGTCCCGAACACTGAAGCTTTCTTT.

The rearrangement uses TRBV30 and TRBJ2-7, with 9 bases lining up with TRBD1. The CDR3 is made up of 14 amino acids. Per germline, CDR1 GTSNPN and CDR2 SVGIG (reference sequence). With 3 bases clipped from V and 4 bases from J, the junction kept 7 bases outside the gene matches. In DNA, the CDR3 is TGTGCCTGGAGCCCCGGGACAGGGTTATACGAGCAGTACTTC. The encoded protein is CAWSPGTGLYEQYF.

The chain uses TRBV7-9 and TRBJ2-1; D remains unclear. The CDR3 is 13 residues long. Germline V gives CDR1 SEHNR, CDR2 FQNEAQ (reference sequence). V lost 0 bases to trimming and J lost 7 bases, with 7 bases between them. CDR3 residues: CASSLAALNEQFF. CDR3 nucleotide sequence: TGTGCCAGCAGCTTAGCAGCGTTGAATGAGCAGTTCTTC.

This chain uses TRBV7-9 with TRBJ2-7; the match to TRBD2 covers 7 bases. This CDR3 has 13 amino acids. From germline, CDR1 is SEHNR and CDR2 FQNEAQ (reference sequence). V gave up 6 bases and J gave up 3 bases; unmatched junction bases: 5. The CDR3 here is CASRSGTNYEQYF. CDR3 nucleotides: TGTGCCAGCAGGTCCGGGACTAACTACGAGCAGTACTTC.

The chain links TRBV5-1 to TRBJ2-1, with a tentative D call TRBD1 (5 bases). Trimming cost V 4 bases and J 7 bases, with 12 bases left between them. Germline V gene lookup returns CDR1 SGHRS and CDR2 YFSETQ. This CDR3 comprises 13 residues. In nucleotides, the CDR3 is TGCGCCAGCAGCCAATGGACATCAAATGAGCAGTTCTTC. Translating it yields CASSQWTSNEQFF.

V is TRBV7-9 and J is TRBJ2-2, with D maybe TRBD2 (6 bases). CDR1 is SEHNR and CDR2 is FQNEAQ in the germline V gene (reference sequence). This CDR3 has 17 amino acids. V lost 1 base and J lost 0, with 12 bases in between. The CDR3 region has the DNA TGTGCCAGCAGCTTAGGGTCCCCGGGGGCGAACACCGGGGAGCTGTTTTTT. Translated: CASSLGSPGANTGELFF. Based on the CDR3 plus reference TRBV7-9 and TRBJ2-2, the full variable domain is DTGVSQNPRHKITKRGQNVTFRCDPISEHNRLYWYRQTLGQGPEFLTYFQNEAQLEKSRLLSDRFSAERPKGSFSTLEIQRTEQGDSAMYLCASSLGSPGANTGELFFGEGSRLTVL.

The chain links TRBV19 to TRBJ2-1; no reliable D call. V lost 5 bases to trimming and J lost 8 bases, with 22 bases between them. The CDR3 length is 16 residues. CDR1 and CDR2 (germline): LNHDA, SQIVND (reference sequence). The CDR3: CASSPRLAPIVHEQFF. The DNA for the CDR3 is TGTGCCAGTAGTCCGCGACTGGCTCCTATTGTCCATGAGCAGTTCTTC.

The CDR3 bases are TGTGCCAGCAAAGGCAGGGTGTTCGAGCAGTACTTC. Translated: CASKGRVFEQYF. V and J are TRBV2 and TRBJ2-7; perhaps TRBD1 as D (5 bases). Germline assignment: CDR1 SNHLY and CDR2 FYNNEI. The CDR3 is 12 residues long. The ends were cut back, 7 bases at V and 6 bases at J, with 13 bases in the middle.

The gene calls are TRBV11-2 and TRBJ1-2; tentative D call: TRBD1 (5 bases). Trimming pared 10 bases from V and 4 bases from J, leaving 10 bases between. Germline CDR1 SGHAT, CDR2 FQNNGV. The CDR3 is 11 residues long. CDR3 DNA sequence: TGTGCCACCACGAGGGGCTATGGCTACACCTTC. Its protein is CATTRGYGYTF.

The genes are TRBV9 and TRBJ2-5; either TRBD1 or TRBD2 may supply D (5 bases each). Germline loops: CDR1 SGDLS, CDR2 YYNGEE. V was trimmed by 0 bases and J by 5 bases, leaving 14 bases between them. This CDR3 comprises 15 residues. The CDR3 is CASSVAGTPTETQYF. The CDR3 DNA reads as TGTGCCAGCAGCGTAGCGGGGACGCCTACCGAGACCCAGTACTTC.

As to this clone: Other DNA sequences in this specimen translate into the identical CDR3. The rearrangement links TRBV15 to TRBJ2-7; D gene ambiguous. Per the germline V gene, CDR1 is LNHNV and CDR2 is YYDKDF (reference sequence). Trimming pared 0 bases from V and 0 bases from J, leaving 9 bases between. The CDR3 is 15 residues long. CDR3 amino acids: CATSRDTSGSYEQYF. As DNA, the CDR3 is TGTGCCACCAGCAGAGATACTTCAGGCTCCTACGAGCAGTACTTC.

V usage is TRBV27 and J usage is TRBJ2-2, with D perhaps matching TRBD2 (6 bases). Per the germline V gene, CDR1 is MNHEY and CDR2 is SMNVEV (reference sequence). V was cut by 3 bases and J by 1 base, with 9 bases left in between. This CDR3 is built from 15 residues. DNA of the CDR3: TGTGCCAGCAGTTTTTCTAGCGAGAACACCGGGGAGCTGTTTTTT. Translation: CASSFSSENTGELFF.

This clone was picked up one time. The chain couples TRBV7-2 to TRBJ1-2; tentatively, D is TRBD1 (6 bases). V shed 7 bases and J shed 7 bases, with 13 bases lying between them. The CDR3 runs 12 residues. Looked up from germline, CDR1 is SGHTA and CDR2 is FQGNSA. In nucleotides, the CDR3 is TGTGCCAGCACCGAGGCAGGGGTTGGCTACACCTTC. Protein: CASTEAGVGYTF.

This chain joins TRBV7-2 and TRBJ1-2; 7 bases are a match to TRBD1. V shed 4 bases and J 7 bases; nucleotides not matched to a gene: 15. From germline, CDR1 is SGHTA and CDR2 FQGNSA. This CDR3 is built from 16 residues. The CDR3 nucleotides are TGTGCCAGCAGCTCACTCCGGGACAGCCTGCTTGGTGGCTACACCTTC. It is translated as CASSSLRDSLLGGYTF.

CDR3 amino acids: CASSGRDTPTGYTF. CDR3 DNA sequence: TGTGCCAGCAGCGGCCGGGACACTCCTACGGGCTACACCTTC. This chain connects TRBV14 to TRBJ1-2; tentatively, D is TRBD1 (6 bases). V gave up 5 bases and J gave up 8 bases, with 18 bases separating them. The CDR3 is 14 amino acids. Germline CDR1 reads SGHDN; CDR2 reads FVKESK.

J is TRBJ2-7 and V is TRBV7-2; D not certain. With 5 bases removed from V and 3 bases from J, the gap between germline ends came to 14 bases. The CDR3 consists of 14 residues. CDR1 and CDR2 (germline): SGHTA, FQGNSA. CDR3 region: CASSNPYSLYEQYF. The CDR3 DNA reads TGTGCCAGCAGCAACCCTTATTCCCTCTACGAGCAGTACTTC.

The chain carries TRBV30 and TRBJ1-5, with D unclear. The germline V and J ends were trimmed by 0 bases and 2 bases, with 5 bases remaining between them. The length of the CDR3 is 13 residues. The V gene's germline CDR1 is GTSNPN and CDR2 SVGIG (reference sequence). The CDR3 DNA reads TGTGCCTGGAGTGTGGGAGGCAATCAGCCCCAGCATTTT. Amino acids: CAWSVGGNQPQHF.

CDR3 region: CASSSPTGRAGELFF. In DNA, the CDR3 is TGTGCCAGCAGCTCCCCCACCGGAAGGGCCGGGGAGCTGTTTTTT. The chain uses TRBV11-2 and TRBJ2-2; D is ambiguous. Trimming took off 4 bases at V and 6 bases at J, with 15 bases between the two ends. The CDR3 runs 15 residues. Germline V gene sequence: CDR1 SGHAT, CDR2 FQNNGV.